This T cell receptor beta chain was captured by sequencing in a study of cytomegalovirus exposure and HLA in healthy donors. General study points: High specificity and sensitivity for cytomegalovirus status were reported for the classifier.

This CDR3 spans 15 amino acids. Germline values: CDR1 SGHVS, CDR2 FNYEAQ. V lost 0 bases, J lost 4 bases, and 12 bases lay in between. For this clone: Its antigen is unknown.

Here immunoSEQ multiplex PCR was the method, and the copy in TCRdb shows in-frame clones only, minus some. The table has 150,000 or so clones, roughly nine tenths seen once; the top ten hold approximately 1.2%. Sequencing was performed on PBMCs. The clonotype originates from a woman aged 18-30 years in good health and CMV-seronegative. The chain uses TRBV7-6 and TRBJ1-1, with a tentative D call TRBD1 (5 bases). CDR3 sequence (DNA): TGTGCCAGCAGCTTAGCCGGGGACTTCGGCACTGAAGCTTTCTTT. Encoded protein: CASSLAGDFGTEAFF.